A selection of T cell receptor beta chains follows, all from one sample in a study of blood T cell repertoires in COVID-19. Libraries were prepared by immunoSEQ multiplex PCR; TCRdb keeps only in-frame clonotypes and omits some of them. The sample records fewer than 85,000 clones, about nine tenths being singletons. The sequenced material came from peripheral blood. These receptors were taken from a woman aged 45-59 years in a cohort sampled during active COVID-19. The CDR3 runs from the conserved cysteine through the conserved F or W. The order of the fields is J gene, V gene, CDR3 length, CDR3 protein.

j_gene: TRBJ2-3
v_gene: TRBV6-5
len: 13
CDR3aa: CASSTGEVDTQYF

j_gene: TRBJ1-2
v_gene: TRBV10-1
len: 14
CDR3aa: CAILNRIESYGYTF

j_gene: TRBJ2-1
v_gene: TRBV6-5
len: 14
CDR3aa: CASSPGGRGNEQFF

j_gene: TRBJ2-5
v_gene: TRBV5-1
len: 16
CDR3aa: CASSFPGTVREETQYF

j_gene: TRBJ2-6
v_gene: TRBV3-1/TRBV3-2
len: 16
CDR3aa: CASSPFGEAGANVLTF

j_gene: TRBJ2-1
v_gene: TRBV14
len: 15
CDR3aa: CASSQDGTGFDEQFF

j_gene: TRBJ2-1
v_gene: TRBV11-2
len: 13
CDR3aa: CASSGTTTNEQFF

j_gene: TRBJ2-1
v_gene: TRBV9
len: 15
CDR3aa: CASSVGLAGGSEQFF

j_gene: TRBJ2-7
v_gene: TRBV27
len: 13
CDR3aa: CASKGQGPGEQYF

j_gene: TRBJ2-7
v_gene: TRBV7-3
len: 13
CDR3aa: CASSLSRTYEQYF

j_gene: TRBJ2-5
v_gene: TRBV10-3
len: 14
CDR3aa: CAISDSGAQETQYF

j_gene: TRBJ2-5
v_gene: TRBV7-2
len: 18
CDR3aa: CASSLGRTSGLIGETQYF

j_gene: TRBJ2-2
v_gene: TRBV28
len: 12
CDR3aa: CASMLNTGELFF

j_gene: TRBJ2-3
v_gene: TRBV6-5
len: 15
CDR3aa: CASRGLAGLTDTQYF

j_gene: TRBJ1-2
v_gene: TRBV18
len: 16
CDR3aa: CASSPTGALSSYGYTF

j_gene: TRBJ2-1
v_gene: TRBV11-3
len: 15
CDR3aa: CASSQGTRSDNEQFF

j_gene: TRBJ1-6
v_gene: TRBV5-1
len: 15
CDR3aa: CASSLGDRDNSPLHF

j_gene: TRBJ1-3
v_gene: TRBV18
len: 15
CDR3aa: CASSPNKGVGNTIYF

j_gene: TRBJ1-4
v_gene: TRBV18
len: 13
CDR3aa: CASSRATNEKLFF

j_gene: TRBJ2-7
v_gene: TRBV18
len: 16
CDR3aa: CASSPSPGGSGGEQYF

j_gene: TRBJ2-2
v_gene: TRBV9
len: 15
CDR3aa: CASSIRGTGTGELFF

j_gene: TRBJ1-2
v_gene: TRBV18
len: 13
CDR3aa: CASSPGDSRGYTF

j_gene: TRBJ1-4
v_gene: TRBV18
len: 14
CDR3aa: CASSLRGVAEKLFF

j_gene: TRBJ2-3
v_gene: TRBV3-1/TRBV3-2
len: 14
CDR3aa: CASSQGGLTDTQYF